What follows describes a single T cell receptor beta chain. Its antigen is unknown. This entry is derived from a study of T cell responses to AZD1222 COVID-19 vaccine. Regarding the study as a whole: Repertoire sampling happened only post peak T cell response. In a largely white British group with more females than males, clonal diversity was possibly underestimated.

Repertoires were generated with immunoSEQ multiplex PCR, while TCRdb's copy carries only in-frame clones and drops some. The table records fewer than 200,000 clones, around 92% of them present only once. V lost 4 bases to trimming and J lost 7 bases; unmatched junction nucleotides: 6. This CDR3 spans 13 amino acids. The germline CDR1 and CDR2 sequences are SGHTA and FQGNSA. Sequencing used peripheral blood, obtained on day 0 of AZD1222 vaccination. This TCR was sampled from an adult in good health. J is TRBJ1-1 and V is TRBV7-2, with 7 bases identical to TRBD1. The CDR3 is CASSSGGQIEAFF. CDR3 bases: TGTGCCAGCAGCTCGGGGGGACAGATTGAAGCTTTCTTT.